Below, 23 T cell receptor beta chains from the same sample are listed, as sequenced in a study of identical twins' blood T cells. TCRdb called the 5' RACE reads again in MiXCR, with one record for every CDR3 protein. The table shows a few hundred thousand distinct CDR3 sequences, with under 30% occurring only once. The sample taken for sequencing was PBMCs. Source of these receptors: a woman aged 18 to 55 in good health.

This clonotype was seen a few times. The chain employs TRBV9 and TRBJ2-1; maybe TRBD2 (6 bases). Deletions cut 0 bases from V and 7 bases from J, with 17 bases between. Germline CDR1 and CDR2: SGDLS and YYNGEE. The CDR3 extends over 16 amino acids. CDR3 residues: CASSVGVRERSNEQFF. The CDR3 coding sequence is TGTGCCAGCAGCGTAGGAGTCCGGGAGAGGTCGAATGAGCAGTTCTTC.

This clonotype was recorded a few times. DNA of the CDR3: TGTGCCAGCAAAAGGGCCAATGAGCAGTTCTTC. The encoded protein is CASKRANEQFF. The chain carries TRBV2 and TRBJ2-1; D is uncertain. Germline CDR1 and CDR2: SNHLY and FYNNEI. This CDR3 contains 11 residues. Deletions cut 7 bases from V and 6 bases from J, with 7 bases between.

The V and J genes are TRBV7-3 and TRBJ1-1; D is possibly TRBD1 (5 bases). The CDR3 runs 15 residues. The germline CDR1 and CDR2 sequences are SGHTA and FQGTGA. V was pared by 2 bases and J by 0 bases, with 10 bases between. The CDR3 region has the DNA TGTGCCAGCAGCTTAGCGGGGGGGGTGAACACTGAAGCTTTCTTT. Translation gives CASSLAGGVNTEAFF.

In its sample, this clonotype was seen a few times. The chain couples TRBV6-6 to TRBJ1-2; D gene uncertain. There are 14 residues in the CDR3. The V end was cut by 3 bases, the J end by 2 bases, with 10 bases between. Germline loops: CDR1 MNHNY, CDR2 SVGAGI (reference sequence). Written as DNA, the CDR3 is TGTGCCAGCAGTTATGGAAACATCAACTATGGCTACACCTTC. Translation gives CASSYGNINYGYTF.

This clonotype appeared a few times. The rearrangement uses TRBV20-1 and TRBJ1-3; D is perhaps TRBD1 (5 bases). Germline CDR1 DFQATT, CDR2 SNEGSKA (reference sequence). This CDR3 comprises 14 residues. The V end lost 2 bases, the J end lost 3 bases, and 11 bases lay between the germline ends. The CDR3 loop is CSARPGVGGNTIYF. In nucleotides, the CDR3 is TGCAGTGCTAGACCGGGGGTTGGTGGAAACACCATATATTTT.

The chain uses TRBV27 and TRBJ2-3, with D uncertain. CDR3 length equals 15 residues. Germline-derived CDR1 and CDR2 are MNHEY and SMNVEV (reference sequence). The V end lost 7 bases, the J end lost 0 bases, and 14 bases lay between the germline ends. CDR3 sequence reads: CASKEGLTSTDTQYF. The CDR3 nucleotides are TGTGCCAGCAAGGAAGGGTTAACTAGCACAGATACGCAGTATTTT.

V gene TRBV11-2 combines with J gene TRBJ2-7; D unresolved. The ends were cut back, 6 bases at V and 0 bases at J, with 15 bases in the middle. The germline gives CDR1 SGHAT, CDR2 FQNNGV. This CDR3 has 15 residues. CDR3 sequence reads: CASRPIGQSSYEQYF. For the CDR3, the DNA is TGTGCCAGCAGACCAATAGGGCAGAGCTCCTACGAGCAGTACTTC. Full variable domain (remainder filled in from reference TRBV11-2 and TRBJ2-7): EAGVAQSPRYKIIEKRQSVAFWCNPISGHATLYWYQQILGQGPKLLIQFQNNGVVDDSQLPKDRFSAERLKGVDSTLKIQPAKLEDSAVYLCASRPIGQSSYEQYFGPGTRLTVT.

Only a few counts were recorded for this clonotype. CDR3 protein: CASSPYRETDTQYF. The CDR3 bases are TGTGCCAGCAGCCCCTACAGAGAGACAGATACGCAGTATTTT. The V and J genes are TRBV7-9 and TRBJ2-3; D unclear. Germline CDR1 reads SEHNR; CDR2 reads FQNEAQ (reference sequence). V lost 5 bases, J lost 3 bases, and 12 bases lay in between. The CDR3 has 14 amino acids. Variable domain in full (rest from reference TRBV7-9 and TRBJ2-3): DTGVSQNPRHKITKRGQNVTFRCDPISEHNRLYWYRQTLGQGPEFLTYFQNEAQLEKSRLLSDRFSAERPKGSFSTLEIQRTEQGDSAMYLCASSPYRETDTQYFGPGTRLTVL.

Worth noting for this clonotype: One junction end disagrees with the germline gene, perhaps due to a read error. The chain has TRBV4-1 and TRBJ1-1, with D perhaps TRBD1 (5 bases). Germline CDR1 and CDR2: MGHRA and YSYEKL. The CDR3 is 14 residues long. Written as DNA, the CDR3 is TGCGCCAGCAGCATACGGGGCTTGAACACTGTAGCTTTCTTT. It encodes CASSIRGLNTVAFF.

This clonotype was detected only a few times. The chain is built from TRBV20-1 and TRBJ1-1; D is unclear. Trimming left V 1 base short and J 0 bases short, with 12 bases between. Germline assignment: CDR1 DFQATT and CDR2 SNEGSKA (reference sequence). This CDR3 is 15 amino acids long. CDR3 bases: TGCAGTGCTAGAGCCGGACTTACCATGAACACTGAAGCTTTCTTT. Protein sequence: CSARAGLTMNTEAFF.

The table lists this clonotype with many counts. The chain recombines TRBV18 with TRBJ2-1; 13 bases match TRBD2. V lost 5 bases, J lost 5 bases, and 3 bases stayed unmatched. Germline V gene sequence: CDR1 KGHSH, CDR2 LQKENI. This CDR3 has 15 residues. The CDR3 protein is CASSTGLAGDNEQFF. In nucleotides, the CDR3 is TGTGCCAGCTCAACAGGACTAGCGGGAGACAATGAGCAGTTCTTC.

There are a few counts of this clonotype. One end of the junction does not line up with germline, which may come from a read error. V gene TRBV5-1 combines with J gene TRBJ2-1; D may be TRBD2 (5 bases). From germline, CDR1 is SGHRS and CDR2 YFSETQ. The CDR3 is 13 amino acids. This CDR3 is CACSFEGWNEQFF. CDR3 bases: TGCGCCTGCAGCTTTGAGGGATGGAATGAGCAGTTCTTC.

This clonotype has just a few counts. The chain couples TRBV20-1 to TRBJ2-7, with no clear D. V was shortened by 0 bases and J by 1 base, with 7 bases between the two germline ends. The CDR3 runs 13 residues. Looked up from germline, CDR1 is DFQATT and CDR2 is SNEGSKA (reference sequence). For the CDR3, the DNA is TGCAGTGCTAGAGACGGTCGATCCTACGAGCAGTACTTC. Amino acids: CSARDGRSYEQYF.

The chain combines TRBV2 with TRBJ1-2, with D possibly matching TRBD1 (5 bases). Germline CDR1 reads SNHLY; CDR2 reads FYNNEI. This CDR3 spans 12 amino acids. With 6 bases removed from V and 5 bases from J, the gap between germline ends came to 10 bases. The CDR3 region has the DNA TGTGCCAGCAGCATACAGGCATATGGCTACACCTTC. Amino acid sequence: CASSIQAYGYTF.

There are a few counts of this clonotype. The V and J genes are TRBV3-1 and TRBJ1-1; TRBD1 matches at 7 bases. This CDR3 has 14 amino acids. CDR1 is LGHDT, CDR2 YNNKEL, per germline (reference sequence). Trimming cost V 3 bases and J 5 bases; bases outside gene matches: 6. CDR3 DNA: TGTGCCAGCAGCCAGGGGACAGCTAGGACTGAAGCTTTCTTT. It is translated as CASSQGTARTEAFF.

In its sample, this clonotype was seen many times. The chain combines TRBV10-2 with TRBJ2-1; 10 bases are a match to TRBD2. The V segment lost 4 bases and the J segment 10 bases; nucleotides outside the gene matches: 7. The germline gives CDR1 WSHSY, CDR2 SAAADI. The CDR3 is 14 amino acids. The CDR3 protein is CASSVKRGGLEQFF. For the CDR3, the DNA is TGCGCCAGCAGTGTCAAGCGGGGGGGCCTAGAGCAGTTCTTC.

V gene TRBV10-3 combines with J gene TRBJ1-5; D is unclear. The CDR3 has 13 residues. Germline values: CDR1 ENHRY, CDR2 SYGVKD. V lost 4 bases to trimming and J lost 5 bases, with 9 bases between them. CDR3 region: CAISAVEDQPQHF. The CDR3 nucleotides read TGTGCCATCAGTGCCGTGGAGGATCAGCCCCAGCATTTT.

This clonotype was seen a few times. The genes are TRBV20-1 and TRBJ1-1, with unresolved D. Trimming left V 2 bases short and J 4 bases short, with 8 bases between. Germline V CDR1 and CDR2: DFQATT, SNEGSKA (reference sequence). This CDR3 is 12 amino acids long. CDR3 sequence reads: CSARSRGTEAFF. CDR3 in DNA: TGCAGTGCTAGATCCCGGGGCACTGAAGCTTTCTTT.

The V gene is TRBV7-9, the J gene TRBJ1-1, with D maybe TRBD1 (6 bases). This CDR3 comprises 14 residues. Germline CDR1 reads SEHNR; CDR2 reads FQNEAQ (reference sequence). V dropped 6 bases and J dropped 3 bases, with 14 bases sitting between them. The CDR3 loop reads CASSKQGSYTEAFF. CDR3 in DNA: TGTGCCAGCAGTAAACAGGGTTCGTACACTGAAGCTTTCTTT.

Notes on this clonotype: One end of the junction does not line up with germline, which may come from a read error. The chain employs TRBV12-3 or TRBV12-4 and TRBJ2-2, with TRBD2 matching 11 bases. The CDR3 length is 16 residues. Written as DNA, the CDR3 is TGTGCCAGAAGTTATCGACTAGCGGGGTTCACCGGGGAGCTGTTTTTT. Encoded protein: CARSYRLAGFTGELFF.

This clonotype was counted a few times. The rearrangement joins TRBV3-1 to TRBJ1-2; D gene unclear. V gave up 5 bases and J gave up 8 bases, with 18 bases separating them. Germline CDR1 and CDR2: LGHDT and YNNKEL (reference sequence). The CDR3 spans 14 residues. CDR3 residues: CASSAQQWKYGYTF. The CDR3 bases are TGTGCCAGCAGCGCGCAACAGTGGAAGTACGGCTACACCTTC.

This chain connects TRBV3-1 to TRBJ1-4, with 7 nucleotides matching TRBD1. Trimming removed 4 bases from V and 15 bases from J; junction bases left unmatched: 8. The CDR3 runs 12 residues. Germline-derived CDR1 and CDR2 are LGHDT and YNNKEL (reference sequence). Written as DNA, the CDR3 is TGTGCCAGCAGCCCTCCGACAGGGATGGTGTTTTTT. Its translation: CASSPPTGMVFF.

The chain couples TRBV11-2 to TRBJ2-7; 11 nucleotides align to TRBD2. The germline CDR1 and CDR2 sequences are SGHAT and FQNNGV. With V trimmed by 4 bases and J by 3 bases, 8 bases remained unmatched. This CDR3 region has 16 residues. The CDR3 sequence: CASSSGTSGRIYEQYF. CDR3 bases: TGTGCCAGCAGCTCTGGGACTAGCGGAAGGATCTACGAGCAGTACTTC.